This T cell receptor beta chain was captured by sequencing in a study of cytomegalovirus exposure and HLA in healthy donors. The study's findings and limits: A missense variant in DCLRE1C was later tied to TCR beta V- and J-gene trimming. Versus the roughly 640-donor mean, an Asian-associated ancestry cluster reportedly showed fewer N-insertions in a later analysis.

Amplification used 60 Vbeta primers and 13 Jbeta primers. Libraries were prepared by immunoSEQ multiplex PCR; TCRdb keeps only in-frame clonotypes and omits some of them. The sample includes 150,000 to 170,000 clones, roughly 80% of them seen just once. V was pared by 5 bases and J by 6 bases, with 4 bases of the junction left unmatched. Germline CDR1 and CDR2: MNHNS and SASEGT. The CDR3 has 14 amino acids. This clone was detected only once. The antigen is undetermined. The sequencing input was PBMCs. This chain joins TRBV6-1 and TRBJ1-6; 7 bases are shared with TRBD1. This receptor was obtained from a woman in her thirties or forties in good health and CMV-seronegative. The CDR3 nucleotides are TGTGCCAGCAGTCTCAGACAGGGTAATTCACCCCTCCACTTT. It specifies CASSLRQGNSPLHF.